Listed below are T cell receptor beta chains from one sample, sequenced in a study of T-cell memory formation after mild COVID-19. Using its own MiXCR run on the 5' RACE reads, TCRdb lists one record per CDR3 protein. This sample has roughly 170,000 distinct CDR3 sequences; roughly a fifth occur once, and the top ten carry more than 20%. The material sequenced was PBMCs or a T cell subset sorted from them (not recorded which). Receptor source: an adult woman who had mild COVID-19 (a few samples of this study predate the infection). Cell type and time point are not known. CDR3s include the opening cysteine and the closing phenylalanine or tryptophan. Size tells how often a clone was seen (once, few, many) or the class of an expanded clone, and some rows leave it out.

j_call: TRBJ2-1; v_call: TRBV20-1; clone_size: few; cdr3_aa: CSASWGTSVYNEQFF
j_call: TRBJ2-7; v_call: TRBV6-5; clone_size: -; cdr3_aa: CACRTGYYEQYF
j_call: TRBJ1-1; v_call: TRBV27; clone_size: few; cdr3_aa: CASSLSAGQLNTEAFF
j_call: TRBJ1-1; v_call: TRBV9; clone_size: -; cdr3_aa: CASSVGGEGTEAFF
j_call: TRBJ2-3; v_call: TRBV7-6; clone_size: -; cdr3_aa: CASSLSSGGTSTDTQYF
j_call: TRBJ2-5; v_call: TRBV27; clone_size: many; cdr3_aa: CASSLSPAGGQETQYF
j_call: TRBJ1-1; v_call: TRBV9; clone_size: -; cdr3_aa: CASSASPGVTEAFF
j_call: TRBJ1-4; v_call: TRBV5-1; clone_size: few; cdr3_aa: CASSLWGAVNEKLFF
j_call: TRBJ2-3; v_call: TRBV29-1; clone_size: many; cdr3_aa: CSVEGLAQTRDTQYF
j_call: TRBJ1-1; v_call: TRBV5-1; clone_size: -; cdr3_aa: CASSLGDRGVVEAFF
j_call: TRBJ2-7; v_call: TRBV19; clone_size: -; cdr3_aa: CASSIGTGESYEQYF
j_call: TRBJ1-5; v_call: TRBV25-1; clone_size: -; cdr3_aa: CASGQGFQPQHF
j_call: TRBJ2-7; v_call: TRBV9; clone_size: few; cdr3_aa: CASSGARSPPYEQYF
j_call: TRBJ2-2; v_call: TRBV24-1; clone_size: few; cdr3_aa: CATSDNQWRDVTGELFF
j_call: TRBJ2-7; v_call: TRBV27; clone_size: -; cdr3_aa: CASSLSRTSGTGQYF
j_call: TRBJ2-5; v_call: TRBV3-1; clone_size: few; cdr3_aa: CASSQDLGLAVETQYF
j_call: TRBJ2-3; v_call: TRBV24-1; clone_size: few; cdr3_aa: CATSEETGGTDTQYF
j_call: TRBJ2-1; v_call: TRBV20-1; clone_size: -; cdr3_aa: CSASRRGIYNEQFF
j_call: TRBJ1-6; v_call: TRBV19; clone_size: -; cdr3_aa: CASSPWTGGGSPLHF
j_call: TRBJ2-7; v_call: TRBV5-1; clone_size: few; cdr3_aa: CASSQDSYLYEQYF
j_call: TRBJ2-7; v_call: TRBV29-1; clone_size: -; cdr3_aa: CSVEDADRGYEQYF
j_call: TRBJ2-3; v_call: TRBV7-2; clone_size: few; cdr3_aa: CASSLSMGLSTDTQYF
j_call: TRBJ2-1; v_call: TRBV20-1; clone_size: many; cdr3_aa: CSAGEGGIQSYNEQFF
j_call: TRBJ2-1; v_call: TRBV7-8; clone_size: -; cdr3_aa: CASSLVGRTYNEQFF
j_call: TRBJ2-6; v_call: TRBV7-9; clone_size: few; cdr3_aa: CASSYGTGRPGANVLTF
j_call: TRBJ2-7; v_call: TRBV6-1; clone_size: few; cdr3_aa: CASSSTWTGEFYEQYF
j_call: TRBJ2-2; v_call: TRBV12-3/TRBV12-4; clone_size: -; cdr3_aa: CASYQRGSPGELFF
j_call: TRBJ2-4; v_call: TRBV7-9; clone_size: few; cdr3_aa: CASSFPPSVQGADIQYF
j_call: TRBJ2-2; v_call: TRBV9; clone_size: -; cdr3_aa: CASSPTGVTNTGELFF
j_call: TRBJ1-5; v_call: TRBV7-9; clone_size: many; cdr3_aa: CASSLENQPQHF
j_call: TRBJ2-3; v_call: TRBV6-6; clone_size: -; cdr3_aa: CASSYSDRDWGPSTDTQYF
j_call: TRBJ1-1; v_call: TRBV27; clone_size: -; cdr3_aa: CASRVGRGTEAFF
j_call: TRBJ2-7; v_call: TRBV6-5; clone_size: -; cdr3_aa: CASSIDGSSYEQYF
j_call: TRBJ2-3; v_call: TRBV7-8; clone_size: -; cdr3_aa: CASSLEAGGPDTQYF
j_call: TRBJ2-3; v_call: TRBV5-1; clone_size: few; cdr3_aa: CASSPGQAGSDTQYF
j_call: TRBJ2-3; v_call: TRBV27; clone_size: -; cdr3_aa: CASSPEGVADTQYF
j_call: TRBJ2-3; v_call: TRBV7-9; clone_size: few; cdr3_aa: CASSLGTGGMDTQYF
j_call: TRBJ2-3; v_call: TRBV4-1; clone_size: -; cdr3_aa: CASSQEPLAGLSTDTQYF
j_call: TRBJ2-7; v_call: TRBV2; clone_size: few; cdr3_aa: CASLMGTSGSQDEQYF
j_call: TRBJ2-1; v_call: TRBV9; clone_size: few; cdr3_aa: CASSVEPSYNEQFF
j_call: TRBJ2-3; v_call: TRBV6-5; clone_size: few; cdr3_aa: CASSPYLGLAGDTQYF